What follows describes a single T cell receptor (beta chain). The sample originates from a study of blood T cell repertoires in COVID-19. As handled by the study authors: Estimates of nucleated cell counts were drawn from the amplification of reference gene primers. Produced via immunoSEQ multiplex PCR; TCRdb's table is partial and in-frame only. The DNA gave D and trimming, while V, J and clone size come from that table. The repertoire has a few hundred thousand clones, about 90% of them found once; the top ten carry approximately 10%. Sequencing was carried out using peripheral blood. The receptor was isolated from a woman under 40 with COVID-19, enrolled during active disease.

The CDR3 here is CAWRALGANQPQHF. The CDR3 DNA sequence: TGTGCCTGGAGGGCCCTGGGGGCCAATCAGCCCCAGCATTTT. The chain carries TRBV30 and TRBJ1-5, with D possibly matching TRBD1 (6 bases). There are 14 residues in the CDR3. Per the germline V gene, CDR1 is GTSNPN and CDR2 is SVGIG (reference sequence). Trimming cost V 3 bases and J 3 bases, with 12 bases left between them.